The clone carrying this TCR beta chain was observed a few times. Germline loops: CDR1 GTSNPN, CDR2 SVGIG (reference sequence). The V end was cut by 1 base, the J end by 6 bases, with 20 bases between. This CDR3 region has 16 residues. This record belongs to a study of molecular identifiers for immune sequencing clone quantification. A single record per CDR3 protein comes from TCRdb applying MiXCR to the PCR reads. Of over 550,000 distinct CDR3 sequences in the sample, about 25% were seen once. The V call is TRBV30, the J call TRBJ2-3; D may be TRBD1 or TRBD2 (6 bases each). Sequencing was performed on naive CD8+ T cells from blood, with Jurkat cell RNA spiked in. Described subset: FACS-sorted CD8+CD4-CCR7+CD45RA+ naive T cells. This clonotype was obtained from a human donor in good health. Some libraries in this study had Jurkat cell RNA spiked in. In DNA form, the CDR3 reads TGTGCCTGGAGTGGGGGGGCCAATTTTCCCGCCGATACGCAGTATTTT. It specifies CAWSGGANFPADTQYF.